One TCR beta chain is described in this entry. The V gene end was trimmed by 1 base and the J gene end by 2 bases; junction bases not matched to a gene: 10. Germline loops: CDR1 LNHDA, CDR2 SQIVND (reference sequence). There are 18 residues in the CDR3. As originally analysed: How many nucleated cells were present was estimated from reference gene primer amplification. Sequencing used immunoSEQ multiplex PCR; TCRdb keeps in-frame clones, though not all of them. Clone size and the V and J calls come from that table; the DNA yielded D and trimming. The sample lists approximately 250,000 clones, around nine tenths occurring once. The sample originates from a study of blood T cell repertoires in COVID-19. Study background: COVID-19 samples collected from the United States, Italy and Spain covered acute and convalescent phases. The analysed material was cDNA or gDNA that came from T cells, B-cell-depleted T cells, or PBMCs.

The chain links TRBV19 to TRBJ2-5; TRBD1 aligns across 10 bases. Sequencing used peripheral blood. The sequence derives from a man aged 30 to 45 with active or convalescent COVID-19. The CDR3 DNA sequence: TGTGCCAGTAGTATAGGGGACAGGGGAGACCCTCCGCAAGAGACCCAGTACTTC. This encodes CASSIGDRGDPPQETQYF. Supplemented by reference TRBV19 and TRBJ2-5, the full variable domain reads DGGITQSPKYLFRKEGQNVTLSCEQNLNHDAMYWYRQDPGQGLRLIYYSQIVNDFQKGDIAEGYSVSREKKESFPLTVTSAQKNPTAFYLCASSIGDRGDPPQETQYFGPGTRLLVL.